Following are 12 T cell receptor beta chains from one sample sequenced in a study of blood T cell repertoires in COVID-19. Libraries were prepared by immunoSEQ multiplex PCR; TCRdb keeps only in-frame clonotypes and omits some of them. The sample yields about 110,000 clones, 88% seen once. The material sequenced was peripheral blood. The receptor set was obtained from a human donor in a cohort sampled during active COVID-19.

This clone appeared a single time. The rearrangement links TRBV9 to TRBJ2-7; possibly TRBD2 for D (6 bases). Germline CDR1 SGDLS, CDR2 YYNGEE. The CDR3 length is 14 residues. V was cut by 1 base and J by 2 bases, with 10 bases left in between. The CDR3 loop reads CASSVTGVAYEQYF. The CDR3 coding sequence is TGTGCCAGCAGCGTAACGGGGGTCGCCTACGAGCAGTACTTC.

The chain combines TRBV29-1 with TRBJ2-1; D unresolved. CDR3 length equals 13 residues. Germline-derived CDR1 and CDR2 are SQVTM and ANQGSEA. Between the trimmed V and J ends, which lost 1 base and 7 bases, there was a span of 11 bases. The CDR3 coding sequence is TGCAGCGTTGAAGTCATCCCGGGTAATGAGCAGTTCTTC. Its translation: CSVEVIPGNEQFF.

The chain couples TRBV15 to TRBJ1-1; D gene unclear. The CDR3 spans 13 residues. V was clipped by 5 bases and J by 10 bases, with 17 bases between them. Germline-derived CDR1 and CDR2 are LNHNV and YYDKDF (reference sequence). The CDR3 is CATSPGPQLGAFF. In nucleotides, the CDR3 is TGTGCCACCAGCCCCGGTCCCCAACTTGGAGCTTTCTTT.

The rearrangement links TRBV28 to TRBJ2-7, with a tentative D call TRBD2 (6 bases). Between the trimmed V and J ends, which lost 3 bases and 2 bases, there was a span of 17 bases. Germline lookup yields CDR1 MDHEN and CDR2 SYDVKM. CDR3 length equals 16 residues. The CDR3: CASSLFGKGEAYEQYF. CDR3 sequence (DNA): TGTGCCAGCAGTTTGTTCGGTAAAGGGGAGGCCTACGAGCAGTACTTC.

V is TRBV5-5 and J is TRBJ2-3; TRBD2 matches 7 bases. Per germline, CDR1 SGHKS and CDR2 YYEKEE (reference sequence). The CDR3 totals 17 residues. The ends lost 2 bases at V and 1 base at J; junction bases unmatched: 10. CDR3 DNA sequence: TGTGCCAGCAGCTTTAGTATACTAGCGTCGGGCACAGATACGCAGTATTTT. Translation: CASSFSILASGTDTQYF.

V usage is TRBV28 and J usage is TRBJ2-7, with 8 bases that match TRBD2. Trimming removed 4 bases from V and 3 bases from J; junction bases left unmatched: 8. This CDR3 has 15 amino acids. Per the germline V gene, CDR1 is MDHEN and CDR2 is SYDVKM. In DNA form, the CDR3 reads TGTGCCAGCAGTTCGTTTGGAACTAGCGGCTACGAGCAGTACTTC. As protein: CASSSFGTSGYEQYF. Combining the CDR3 with reference TRBV28 and TRBJ2-7 gives the whole variable domain DVKVTQSSRYLVKRTGEKVFLECVQDMDHENMFWYRQDPGLGLRLIYFSYDVKMKEKGDIPEGYSVSREKKERFSLILESASTNQTSMYLCASSSFGTSGYEQYFGPGTRLTVT.

CDR3 sequence (DNA): TGTGCCAGCAGTTTCGACAGTCTCGGGACAGGGGCCTTCTTATTTAACTATGGCTACACCTTC. This gives the protein CASSFDSLGTGAFLFNYGYTF. V gene TRBV28 combines with J gene TRBJ1-2; 10 bases fit TRBD1. The CDR3 length is 21 residues. V dropped 3 bases and J dropped 1; count of bases not matched to a gene: 20. Germline V gene sequence: CDR1 MDHEN, CDR2 SYDVKM.

The chain uses TRBV29-1 and TRBJ1-5; weak D call: TRBD1 (5 bases). Germline-derived CDR1 and CDR2 are SQVTM and ANQGSEA. The V end lost 6 bases, the J end lost 0 bases, and 12 bases lay between the germline ends. The CDR3 is made up of 14 amino acids. The chain's CDR3 is CSVNTGFSNQPQHF. CDR3 DNA: TGCAGCGTCAATACAGGATTTAGCAATCAGCCCCAGCATTTT.

The chain links TRBV27 to TRBJ2-3; 7 bases agree with TRBD1. This CDR3 contains 15 residues. V trimming: 2 bases; J trimming: 1 base; junction bases outside the gene matches: 3. Germline V gene sequence: CDR1 MNHEY, CDR2 SMNVEV (reference sequence). CDR3 protein: CASSLRDSGTDTQYF. The DNA of the CDR3 is TGTGCCAGCAGTTTAAGGGACAGCGGCACAGATACGCAGTATTTT.

The gene calls are TRBV14 and TRBJ1-2; 8 bases map to TRBD1. From germline, CDR1 is SGHDN and CDR2 FVKESK. CDR3 length: 14 amino acids. Losses at the gene ends were 5 bases for V and 8 bases for J; bases not matched to a gene: 10. CDR3 in DNA: TGTGCCAGCAGCGGGGGATGGACAGGGAGAGGCTACACCTTC. Amino acid sequence: CASSGGWTGRGYTF.

J is TRBJ1-4 and V is TRBV5-5, with 10 nucleotides matching TRBD1. Per germline, CDR1 SGHKS and CDR2 YYEKEE (reference sequence). This CDR3 is built from 16 residues. With 2 bases clipped from V and 4 bases from J, the junction kept 5 bases outside the gene matches. The DNA of the CDR3 is TGTGCCAGCAGCTTTGGGGGACAGGGGATTAATGAAAAACTGTTTTTT. Its protein product is CASSFGGQGINEKLFF.

This rearrangement joins TRBV6-6 to TRBJ2-7; no definite D call. The V end lost 6 bases, the J end lost 2 bases, and 14 bases lay between the germline ends. The CDR3 consists of 14 residues. Germline CDR1 reads MNHNY; CDR2 reads SVGAGI (reference sequence). The CDR3 region has the DNA TGTGCCAGCAGACAGAGTCTATTCCCCTACGAGCAGTACTTC. Translation gives CASRQSLFPYEQYF.